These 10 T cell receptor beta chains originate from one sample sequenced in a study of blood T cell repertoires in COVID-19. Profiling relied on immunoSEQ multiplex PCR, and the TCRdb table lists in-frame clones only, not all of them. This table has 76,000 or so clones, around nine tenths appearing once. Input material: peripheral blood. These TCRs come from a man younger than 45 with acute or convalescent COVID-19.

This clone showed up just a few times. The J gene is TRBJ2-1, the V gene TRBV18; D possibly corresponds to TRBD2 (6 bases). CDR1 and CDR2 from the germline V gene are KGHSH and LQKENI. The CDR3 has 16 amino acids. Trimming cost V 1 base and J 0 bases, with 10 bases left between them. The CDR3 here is CASSPHTGSSYNEQFF. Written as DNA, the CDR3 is TGTGCCAGCTCACCACACACCGGGAGCTCCTACAATGAGCAGTTCTTC.

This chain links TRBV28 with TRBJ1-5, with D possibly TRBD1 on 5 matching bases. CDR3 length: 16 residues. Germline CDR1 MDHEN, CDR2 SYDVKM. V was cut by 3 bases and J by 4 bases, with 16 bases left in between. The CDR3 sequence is CASSFGARGGNQPQHF. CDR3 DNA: TGTGCCAGCAGTTTTGGGGCACGCGGGGGGAATCAGCCCCAGCATTTT.

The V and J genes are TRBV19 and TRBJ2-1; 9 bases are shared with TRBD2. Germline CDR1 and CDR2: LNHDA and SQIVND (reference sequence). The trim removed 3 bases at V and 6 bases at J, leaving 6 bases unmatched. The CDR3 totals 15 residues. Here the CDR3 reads CASSIIAGAPNEQFF. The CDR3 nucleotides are TGTGCCAGTAGTATTATAGCGGGGGCCCCCAATGAGCAGTTCTTC. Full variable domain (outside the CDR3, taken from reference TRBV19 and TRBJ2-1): DGGITQSPKYLFRKEGQNVTLSCEQNLNHDAMYWYRQDPGQGLRLIYYSQIVNDFQKGDIAEGYSVSREKKESFPLTVTSAQKNPTAFYLCASSIIAGAPNEQFFGPGTRLTVL.

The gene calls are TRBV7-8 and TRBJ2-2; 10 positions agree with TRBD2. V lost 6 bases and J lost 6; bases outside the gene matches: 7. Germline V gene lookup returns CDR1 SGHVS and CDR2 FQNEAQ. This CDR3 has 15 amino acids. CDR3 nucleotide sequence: TGTGCCAGCAGGGATCGTCTAGCGGGAGCCGGGGAGCTGTTTTTT. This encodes CASRDRLAGAGELFF.

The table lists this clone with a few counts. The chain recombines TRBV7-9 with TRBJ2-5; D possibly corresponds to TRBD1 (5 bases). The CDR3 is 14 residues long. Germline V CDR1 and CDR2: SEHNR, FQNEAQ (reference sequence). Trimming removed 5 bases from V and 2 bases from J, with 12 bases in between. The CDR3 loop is CASSRLQGQETQYF. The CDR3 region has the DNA TGTGCCAGCAGCAGGCTCCAGGGACAAGAGACCCAGTACTTC. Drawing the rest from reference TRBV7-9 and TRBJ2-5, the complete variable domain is DTGVSQNPRHKITKRGQNVTFRCDPISEHNRLYWYRQTLGQGPEFLTYFQNEAQLEKSRLLSDRFSAERPKGSFSTLEIQRTEQGDSAMYLCASSRLQGQETQYFGPGTRLLVL.

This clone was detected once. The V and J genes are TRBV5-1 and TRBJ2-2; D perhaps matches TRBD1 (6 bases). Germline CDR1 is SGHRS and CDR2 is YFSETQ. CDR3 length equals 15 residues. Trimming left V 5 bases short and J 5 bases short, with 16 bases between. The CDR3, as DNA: TGCGCCAGCAGTCGGGTCAGGGGACAAACCGGGGAGCTGTTTTTT. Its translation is CASSRVRGQTGELFF.

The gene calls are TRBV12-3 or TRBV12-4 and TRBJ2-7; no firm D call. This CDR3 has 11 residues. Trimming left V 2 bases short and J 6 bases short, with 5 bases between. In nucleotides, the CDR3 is TGTGCCAGCAGTTTATCCGTCGAGCAGTACTTC. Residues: CASSLSVEQYF.

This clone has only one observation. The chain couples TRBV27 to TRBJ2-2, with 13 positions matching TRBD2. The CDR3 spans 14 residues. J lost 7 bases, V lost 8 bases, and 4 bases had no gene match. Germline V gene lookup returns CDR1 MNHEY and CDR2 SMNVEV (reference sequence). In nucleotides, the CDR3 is TGTGCCAGCGGACTAGCGGGAGAAAGCGGGGAGCTGTTTTTT. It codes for CASGLAGESGELFF.

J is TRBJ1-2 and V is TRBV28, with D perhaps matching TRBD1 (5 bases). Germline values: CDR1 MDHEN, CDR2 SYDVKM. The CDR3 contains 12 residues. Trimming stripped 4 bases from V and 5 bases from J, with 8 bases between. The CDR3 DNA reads TGTGCCAGCAGTTCAAGACAGTATGGCTACACCTTC. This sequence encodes CASSSRQYGYTF.

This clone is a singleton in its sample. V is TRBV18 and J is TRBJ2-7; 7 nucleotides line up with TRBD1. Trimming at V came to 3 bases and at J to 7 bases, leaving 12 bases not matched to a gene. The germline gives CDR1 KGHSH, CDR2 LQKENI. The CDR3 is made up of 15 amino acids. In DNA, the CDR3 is TGTGCCAGCTCACCCCGACAGGGCGAGGGGTTTGAGCAGTACTTC. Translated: CASSPRQGEGFEQYF.